A single count supports the clone carrying this T cell receptor (beta chain). The antigen remains undetermined. This sample was taken from a study of T cell responses to AZD1222 COVID-19 vaccine. The study's findings and limits: Among vaccine-associated CD4 TCRs, coverage spanned spike, with dominance at 160-218 and 743-854. Rises in breadth and depth of Spike-specific TCRs came after two AZD1222 doses.

Only in-frame clones appear in the TCRdb table, and some are missing; sequencing was by immunoSEQ multiplex PCR. This repertoire shows roughly 51,000 clones, about 86% found once; its top ten account for 6.5% to 8.5%. In germline, CDR1 is SGHTA, CDR2 FQGTGA. This CDR3 contains 17 residues. With V trimmed by 1 base and J by 5 bases, 8 bases remained unmatched. This TCR was sampled from an adult who received the AZD1222 COVID-19 vaccine. V gene TRBV7-3 combines with J gene TRBJ2-1, with TRBD2 matching over 10 bases. The input for sequencing was peripheral blood, taken 28 days after the second AZD1222 dose. CDR3 DNA sequence: TGTGCCAGCAGCTTAAGCGTCGGACTAGCGGAGGACAATGAGCAGTTCTTC. It translates to CASSLSVGLAEDNEQFF.